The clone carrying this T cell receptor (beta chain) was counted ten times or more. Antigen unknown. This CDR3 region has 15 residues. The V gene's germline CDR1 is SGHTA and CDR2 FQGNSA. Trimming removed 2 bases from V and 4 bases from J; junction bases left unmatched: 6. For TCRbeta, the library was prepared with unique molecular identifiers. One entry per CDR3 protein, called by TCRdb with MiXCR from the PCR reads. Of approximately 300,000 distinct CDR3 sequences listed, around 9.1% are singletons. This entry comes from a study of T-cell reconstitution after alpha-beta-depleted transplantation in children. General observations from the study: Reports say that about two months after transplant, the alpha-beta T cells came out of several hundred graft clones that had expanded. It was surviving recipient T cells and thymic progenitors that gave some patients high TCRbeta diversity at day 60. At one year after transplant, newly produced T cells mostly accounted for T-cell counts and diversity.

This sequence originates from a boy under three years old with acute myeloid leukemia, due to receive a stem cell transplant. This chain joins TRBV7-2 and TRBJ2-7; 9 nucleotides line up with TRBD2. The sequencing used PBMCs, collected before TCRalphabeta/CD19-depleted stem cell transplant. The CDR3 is CASSLQAGGLYEQYF. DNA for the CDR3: TGTGCCAGCAGCTTACAAGCGGGAGGACTGTACGAGCAGTACTTC.